This TCR beta chain was captured in a study of blood T cell repertoires in COVID-19. Study summary: COVID-19 samples collected from the United States, Italy and Spain covered acute and convalescent phases. Nucleic acid was either cDNA or gDNA, and it came from T cells, B-cell-depleted T cells, or PBMCs.

Authors' analysis steps: Cell counts per sample came from amplifying reference gene primers. Data came from immunoSEQ multiplex PCR; TCRdb stores just in-frame clones and leaves some out. That table gives V, J and clone size, and the DNA gave D and trimming. The sample carries roughly 140,000 clones, around 84% recorded once. The CDR3 has 15 residues. CDR1 is SGHTA, CDR2 FQGNSA, per germline. The V end lost 5 bases, the J end lost 0 bases, and 10 bases lay between the germline ends. The chain employs TRBV7-2 and TRBJ2-2, with D perhaps TRBD1 (6 bases). The specimen sequenced was peripheral blood. This TCR was sampled from a man aged 70 or older with acute or convalescent COVID-19. CDR3 sequence: CASSPRGPNTGELFF. CDR3 DNA sequence: TGTGCCAGCAGCCCCAGGGGACCGAACACCGGGGAGCTGTTTTTT. The whole variable domain, remainder taken from reference TRBV7-2 and TRBJ2-2, is GAGVSQSPSNKVTEKGKDVELRCDPISGHTALYWYRQSLGQGLEFLIYFQGNSAPDKSGLPSDRFSAERTGGSVSTLTIQRTQQEDSAVYLCASSPRGPNTGELFFGEGSRLTVL.